This T cell receptor beta chain appears in the sequencing data of a study of shared clonotypes between healthy human individuals. The study, taken as a whole, reports: A generally larger estimated richness was seen in naive subsets than in memory subsets.

Comment on this clone: The antigen is undetermined.

The deep-level immunoSEQ assay was used. Authors' analysis steps: ImmunoSEQ supplied junction-only sequences lacking quality scores, so filtering was different. TCRdb keeps only in-frame clones here, not all; method: immunoSEQ multiplex PCR. That table supplies the V and J calls and clone size; D and trimming were determined from the DNA. The table has about 2.3 million clones, 85% to 95% seen once. The V gene end was trimmed by 4 bases and the J gene end by 4 bases; junction bases not matched to a gene: 6. Germline CDR1 SGHTA, CDR2 FQGNSA. The CDR3 contains 15 residues. The TCR sequence derives from a man between 18 and 29 years old in good health. Some clones in this sample may be carry-over from other donors' samples. The V and J genes are TRBV7-2 and TRBJ2-1; 8 nucleotides match TRBD2. The specimen was naive CD4+ T cells from PBMCs. As for subset: CD45RA+ positively selected. CDR3 coding DNA: TGTGCCAGCAGCTCTGGTAGCGGGATTTACAATGAGCAGTTCTTC. As protein: CASSSGSGIYNEQFF.